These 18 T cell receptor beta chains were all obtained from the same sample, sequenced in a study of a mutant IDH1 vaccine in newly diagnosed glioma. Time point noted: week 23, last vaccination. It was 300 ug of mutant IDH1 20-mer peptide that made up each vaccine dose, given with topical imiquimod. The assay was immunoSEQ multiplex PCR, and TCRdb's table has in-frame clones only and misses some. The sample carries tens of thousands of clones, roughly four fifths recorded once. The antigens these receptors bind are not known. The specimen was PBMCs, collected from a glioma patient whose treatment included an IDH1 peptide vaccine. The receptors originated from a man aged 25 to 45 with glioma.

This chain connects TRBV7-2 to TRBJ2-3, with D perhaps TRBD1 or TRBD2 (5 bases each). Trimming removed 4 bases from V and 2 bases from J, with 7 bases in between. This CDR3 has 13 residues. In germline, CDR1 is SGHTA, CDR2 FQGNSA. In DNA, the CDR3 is TGTGCCAGCAGCTCCGGGACCACAGATACGCAGTATTTT. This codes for CASSSGTTDTQYF.

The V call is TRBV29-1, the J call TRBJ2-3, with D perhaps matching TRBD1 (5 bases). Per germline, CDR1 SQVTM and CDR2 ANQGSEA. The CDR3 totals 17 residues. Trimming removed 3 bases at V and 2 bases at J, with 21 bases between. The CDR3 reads CSVEGGATRPSTDTQYF. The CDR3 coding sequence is TGCAGCGTTGAGGGTGGGGCCACGAGGCCATCCACAGATACGCAGTATTTT.

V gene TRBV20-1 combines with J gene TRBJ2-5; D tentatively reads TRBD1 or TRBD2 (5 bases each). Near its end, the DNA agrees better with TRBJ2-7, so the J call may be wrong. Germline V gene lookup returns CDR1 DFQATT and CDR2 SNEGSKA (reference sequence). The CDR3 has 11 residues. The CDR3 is CSARDAYEQYF. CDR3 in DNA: TGCAGTGCGAGGGACGCCTACGAGCAGTACTTC.

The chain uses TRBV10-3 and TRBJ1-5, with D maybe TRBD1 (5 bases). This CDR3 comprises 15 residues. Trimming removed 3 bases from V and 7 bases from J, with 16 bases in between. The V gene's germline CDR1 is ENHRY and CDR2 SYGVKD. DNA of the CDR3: TGTGCCATCAGTGACAGGACGGTACGGGGCCAGCCCCAGCATTTT. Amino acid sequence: CAISDRTVRGQPQHF.

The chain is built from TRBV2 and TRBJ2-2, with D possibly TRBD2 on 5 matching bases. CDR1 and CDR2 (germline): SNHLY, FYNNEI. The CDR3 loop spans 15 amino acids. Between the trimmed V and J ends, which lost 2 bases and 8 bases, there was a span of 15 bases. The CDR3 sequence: CASSEKGVVSGELFF. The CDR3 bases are TGTGCCAGCAGTGAAAAGGGAGTAGTGAGTGGGGAGCTGTTTTTT.

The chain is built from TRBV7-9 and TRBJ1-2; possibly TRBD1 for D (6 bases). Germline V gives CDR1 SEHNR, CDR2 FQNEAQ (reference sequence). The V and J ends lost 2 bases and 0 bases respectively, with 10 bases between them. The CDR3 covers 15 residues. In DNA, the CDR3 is TGTGCCAGCAGCTTATACAGGGATACTAACTATGGCTACACCTTC. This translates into CASSLYRDTNYGYTF.

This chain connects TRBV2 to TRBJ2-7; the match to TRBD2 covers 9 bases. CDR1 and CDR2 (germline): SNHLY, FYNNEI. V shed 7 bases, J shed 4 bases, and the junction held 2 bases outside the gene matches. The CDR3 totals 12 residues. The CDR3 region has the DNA TGTGCCAGCAAGCGGGGGGAGTACGAGCAGTACTTC. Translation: CASKRGEYEQYF. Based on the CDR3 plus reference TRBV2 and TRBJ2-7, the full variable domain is EPEVTQTPSHQVTQMGQEVILRCVPISNHLYFYWYRQILGQKVEFLVSFYNNEISEKSEIFDDQFSVERPDGSNFTLKIRSTKLEDSAMYFCASKRGEYEQYFGPGTRLTVT.

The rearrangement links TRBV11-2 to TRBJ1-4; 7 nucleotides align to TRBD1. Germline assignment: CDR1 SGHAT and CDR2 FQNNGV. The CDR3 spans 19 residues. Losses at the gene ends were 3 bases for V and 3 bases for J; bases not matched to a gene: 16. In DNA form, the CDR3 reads TGTGCCAGCAGCTTTCTTCGATGGCAGGGGGAGGGATCTAATGAAAAACTGTTTTTT. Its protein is CASSFLRWQGEGSNEKLFF.

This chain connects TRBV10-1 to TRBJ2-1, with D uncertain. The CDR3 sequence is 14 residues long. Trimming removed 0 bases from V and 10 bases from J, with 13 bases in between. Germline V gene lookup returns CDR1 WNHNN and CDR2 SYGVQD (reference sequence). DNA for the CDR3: TGCGCCAGCAGTGAGTCTGCCCTTCCCCACGAGCAGTTCTTC. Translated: CASSESALPHEQFF.

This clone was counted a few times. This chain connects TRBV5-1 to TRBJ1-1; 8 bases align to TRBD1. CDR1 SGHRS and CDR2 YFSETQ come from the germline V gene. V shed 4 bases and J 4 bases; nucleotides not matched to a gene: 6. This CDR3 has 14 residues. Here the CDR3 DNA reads TGCGCCAGCAGCCATACCACAGGGGGCACTGAAGCTTTCTTT. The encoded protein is CASSHTTGGTEAFF.

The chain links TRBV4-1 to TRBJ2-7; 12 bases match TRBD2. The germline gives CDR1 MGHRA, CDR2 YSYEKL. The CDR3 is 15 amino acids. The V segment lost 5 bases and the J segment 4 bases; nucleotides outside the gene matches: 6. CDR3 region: CASSLTSGRVYEQYF. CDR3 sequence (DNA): TGCGCCAGCAGCTTGACTAGCGGGAGAGTATACGAGCAGTACTTC.

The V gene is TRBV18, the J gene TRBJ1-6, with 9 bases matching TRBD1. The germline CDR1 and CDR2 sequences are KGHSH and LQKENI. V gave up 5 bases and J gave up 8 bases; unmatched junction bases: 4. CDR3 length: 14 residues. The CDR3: CASSSTGGDSPLHF. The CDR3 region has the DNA TGTGCCAGCTCATCGACAGGGGGGGATTCACCCCTCCACTTT.

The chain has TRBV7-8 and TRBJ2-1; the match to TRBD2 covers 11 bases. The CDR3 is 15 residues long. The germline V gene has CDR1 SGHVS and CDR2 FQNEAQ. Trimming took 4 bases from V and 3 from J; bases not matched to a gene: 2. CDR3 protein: CASSSGTSGYNEQFF. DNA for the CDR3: TGTGCCAGCAGCTCCGGGACTAGCGGCTACAATGAGCAGTTCTTC.

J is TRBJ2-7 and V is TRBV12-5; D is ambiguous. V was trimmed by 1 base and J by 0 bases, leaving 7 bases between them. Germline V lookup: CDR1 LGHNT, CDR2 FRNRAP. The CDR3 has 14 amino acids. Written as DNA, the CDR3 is TGTGCTAGTGGTTTGGGGGTAAGCTCCTACGAGCAGTACTTC. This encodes CASGLGVSSYEQYF. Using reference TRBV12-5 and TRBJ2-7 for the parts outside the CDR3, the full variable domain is DARVTQTPRHKVTEMGQEVTMRCQPILGHNTVFWYRQTMMQGLELLAYFRNRAPLDDSGMPKDRFSAEMPDATLATLKIQPSEPRDSAVYFCASGLGVSSYEQYFGPGTRLTVT.

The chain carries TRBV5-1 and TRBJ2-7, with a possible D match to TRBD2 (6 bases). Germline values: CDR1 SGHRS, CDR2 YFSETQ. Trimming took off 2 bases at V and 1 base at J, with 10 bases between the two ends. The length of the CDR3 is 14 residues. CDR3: CASSFGEASYEQYF. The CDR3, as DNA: TGCGCCAGCAGCTTCGGGGAGGCGTCCTACGAGCAGTACTTC.

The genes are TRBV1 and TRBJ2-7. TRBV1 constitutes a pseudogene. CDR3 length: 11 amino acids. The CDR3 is CTSSRNDEQYF. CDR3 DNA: TGCACCAGCAGCCGAAATGACGAGCAGTACTTC.

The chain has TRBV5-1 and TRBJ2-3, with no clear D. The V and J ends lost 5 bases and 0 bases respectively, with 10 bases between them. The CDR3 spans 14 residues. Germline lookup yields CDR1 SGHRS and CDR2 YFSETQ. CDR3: CASSRLASTDTQYF. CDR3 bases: TGCGCCAGCAGTCGACTTGCTAGCACAGATACGCAGTATTTT.

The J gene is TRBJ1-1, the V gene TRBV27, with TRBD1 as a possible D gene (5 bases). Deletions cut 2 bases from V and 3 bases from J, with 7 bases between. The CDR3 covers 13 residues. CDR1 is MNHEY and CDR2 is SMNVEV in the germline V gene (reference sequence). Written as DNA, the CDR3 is TGTGCCAGCAGTTTAAGGGGTGACACTGAAGCTTTCTTT. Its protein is CASSLRGDTEAFF.